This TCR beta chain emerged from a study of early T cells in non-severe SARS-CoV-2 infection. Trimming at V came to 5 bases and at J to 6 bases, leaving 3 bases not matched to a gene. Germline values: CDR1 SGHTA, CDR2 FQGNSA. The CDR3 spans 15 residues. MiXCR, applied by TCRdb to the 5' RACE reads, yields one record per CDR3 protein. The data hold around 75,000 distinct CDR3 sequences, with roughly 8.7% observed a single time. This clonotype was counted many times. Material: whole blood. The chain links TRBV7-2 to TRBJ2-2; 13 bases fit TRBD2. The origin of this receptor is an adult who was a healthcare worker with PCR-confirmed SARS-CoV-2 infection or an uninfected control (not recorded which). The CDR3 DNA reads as TGTGCCAGCAGCAGCGGACTAGCGGGGGCCGGGGAGCTGTTTTTT. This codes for CASSSGLAGAGELFF.